This is a list of T cell receptor beta chains from one sample in a study of CD8+ T cells in alopecia areata. The data were produced by immunoSEQ multiplex PCR, yet TCRdb's version contains in-frame clones alone and is incomplete. The sample lists more than 200,000 clones; roughly 40% were seen once. The source material was CD4+ T cells sorted from blood, sampled at approximately week 36, from a patient treated with tofacitinib. These TCRs come from a human donor with alopecia areata. The CDR3 runs from the conserved cysteine through the conserved F or W. D genes are given only for firm matches. Clone sizes are given selectively: once, few, many, or a class where the clone is expanded.

clone_size j_call d_call v_call cdr3_aa cdr3_nt
NA TRBJ2-7 TRBD1 TRBV29-1 CSVSLTGTGEGEQYF TGCAGCGTTAGCCTAACCGGGACAGGGGAAGGCGAGCAGTACTTC
NA TRBJ2-3 NA TRBV5-1 CASSHDRDTQYF TGCGCCAGCAGCCACGACCGAGATACGCAGTATTTT
NA TRBJ2-3 NA TRBV29-1 CSVERRQGSGTQYF TGCAGCGTTGAGCGGAGGCAGGGCTCCGGTACGCAGTATTTT
NA TRBJ1-5 NA TRBV27 CASSPQWGTMPQHF TGTGCCAGCAGTCCACAGTGGGGCACTATGCCCCAGCATTTT
NA TRBJ2-3 NA TRBV7-2 CASSPTLAASTDTQYF TGTGCCAGCAGCCCCACCCTAGCAGCTAGCACAGATACGCAGTATTTT
few TRBJ2-3 TRBD2 TRBV18 CASSPVSGRATDTQYF TGTGCCAGCTCACCGGTTAGCGGGAGGGCCACAGATACGCAGTATTTT
few TRBJ2-2 TRBD1 TRBV6-1 CASPRGKDTGELFF TGTGCCTCTCCCAGGGGGAAAGACACCGGGGAGCTGTTTTTT
NA TRBJ2-5 TRBD2 TRBV29-1 CSVDGVAGGVDETQYF TGCAGCGTTGATGGGGTAGCGGGAGGAGTGGATGAGACCCAGTACTTC
NA TRBJ1-2 NA TRBV9 CASSVVGDSNYGYTF TGTGCCAGCAGCGTAGTGGGGGACTCTAACTATGGCTACACCTTC
NA TRBJ1-1 NA TRBV7-2 CASSSKKGTEAFF TGTGCCAGCAGCTCTAAGAAGGGCACTGAAGCTTTCTTT
few TRBJ2-1 NA TRBV29-1 CSVDVGSYNEQFF TGCAGCGTTGATGTTGGGTCCTACAATGAGCAGTTCTTC
NA TRBJ2-7 TRBD1 TRBV18 CASSPSTGSYEQYF TGTGCCAGCTCACCCTCGACAGGGAGCTACGAGCAGTACTTC
NA TRBJ2-7 TRBD1 TRBV30 CAWTTSGTGIGYEQYF TGTGCCTGGACGACCTCCGGGACAGGGATCGGCTACGAGCAGTACTTC
NA TRBJ2-5 NA TRBV7-2 CASSLRAGRAQETQYF TGTGCCAGCAGCTTAAGGGCCGGGCGGGCGCAAGAGACCCAGTACTTC
once TRBJ2-7 NA TRBV9 CASSPRWGDSYEQYF TGTGCCAGCAGCCCGCGGTGGGGTGACTCCTACGAGCAGTACTTC
NA TRBJ2-7 NA TRBV5-8 CASSLERGYEQYF TGTGCCAGCAGCTTGGAACGGGGATACGAGCAGTACTTC
NA TRBJ2-1 NA TRBV5-4 CASSLSVMNYNEQFF TGTGCCAGCAGCCTTAGTGTGATGAATTACAATGAGCAGTTCTTC
few TRBJ2-3 NA TRBV30 CAWSEPLGGLRTDTQYF TGTGCCTGGAGTGAGCCCCTGGGGGGACTCCGCACAGATACGCAGTATTTT
NA TRBJ2-1 NA TRBV7-2 CASSLGSTSYNEQFF TGTGCCAGCAGCTTAGGATCTACCTCATACAATGAGCAGTTCTTC
NA TRBJ1-4 NA TRBV7-9 CASSSSRSLNEKLFF TGTGCCAGCAGCTCTAGTCGGAGTCTGAATGAAAAACTGTTTTTT
NA TRBJ1-2 NA TRBV11-2 CASSSQGWDGYTF TGTGCCAGCAGCTCTCAGGGGTGGGATGGCTACACCTTC
NA TRBJ2-3 NA TRBV7-2 CASSIRSGADTQYF TGTGCCAGCAGCATCCGCTCTGGGGCGGATACGCAGTATTTT
once TRBJ1-1 TRBD1 TRBV9 CASSVGGLQGEAFF TGTGCCAGCAGCGTAGGAGGGCTACAGGGGGAAGCTTTCTTT
few TRBJ2-1 TRBD2 TRBV15 CATSRDWAGAGNEQFF TGTGCCACCAGCAGAGACTGGGCGGGAGCGGGCAATGAGCAGTTCTTC
NA TRBJ2-7 NA TRBV5-1 CASSRPGGTGYNEQYF TGCGCCAGCAGCCGTCCGGGAGGGACAGGTTATAACGAGCAGTACTTC
NA TRBJ2-6 NA TRBV2 CASSELGWVTGANVLTF TGTGCCAGCAGTGAACTGGGATGGGTTACTGGGGCCAACGTCCTGACTTTC
NA TRBJ2-1 NA TRBV6-5 CASSPTRVWVGEQFF TGTGCCAGCAGTCCCACCAGGGTGTGGGTGGGTGAGCAGTTCTTC
once TRBJ2-5 TRBD1 TRBV5-1 CASSLMGSGTGNLGQETQYF TGCGCCAGCAGCCTAATGGGATCCGGGACAGGGAATTTGGGTCAAGAGACCCAGTACTTC
NA TRBJ1-1 NA TRBV29-1 CSVLNWEGNTEAFF TGCAGCGTCCTTAATTGGGAGGGGAACACTGAAGCTTTCTTT
NA TRBJ2-7 TRBD2 TRBV5-5 CASSLLTSVNYEQYF TGTGCCAGCAGCTTACTTACTAGCGTAAACTACGAGCAGTACTTC
once TRBJ2-1 NA TRBV7-7 CASSLAIRNEQFF TGTGCCAGCAGCTTAGCGATCCGCAACGAGCAGTTCTTC
NA TRBJ2-2 TRBD1 TRBV7-9 CASSRQGATGELFF TGTGCCAGCAGCAGACAGGGGGCCACCGGGGAGCTGTTTTTT
once TRBJ1-1 NA TRBV18 CASSPLKRVNTEAFF TGTGCCAGCTCACCACTTAAGCGAGTGAACACTGAAGCTTTCTTT
once TRBJ2-7 NA TRBV4-1 CASSPLQVSYEQYF TGCGCCAGCAGCCCTCTACAGGTTTCCTACGAGCAGTACTTC
NA TRBJ2-1 TRBD2 TRBV29-1 CSGLTSGRENEQFF TGCAGCGGATTGACTAGCGGGAGGGAGAATGAGCAGTTCTTC
few TRBJ1-2 TRBD1 TRBV7-2 CASSLDRGSGYTF TGTGCCAGCAGCCTAGACAGGGGCTCTGGCTACACCTTC
NA TRBJ2-3 NA TRBV30 CAWKGPRTDTQYF TGTGCCTGGAAAGGGCCACGTACCGATACGCAGTATTTT
NA TRBJ2-3 NA TRBV30 CAWSLMAGTTDTQYF TGTGCCTGGAGTCTCATGGCGGGGACCACAGATACGCAGTATTTT
NA TRBJ2-2 NA TRBV9 CASRKGGGTVGELFF TGTGCCAGCAGAAAAGGAGGAGGGACGGTCGGGGAGCTGTTTTTT
few TRBJ2-7 TRBD1 TRBV29-1 CSVLDRGSSYEQYF TGCAGCGTTCTGGACAGGGGGAGCTCCTACGAGCAGTACTTC
few TRBJ1-1 NA TRBV15 CATSDVPKNTEAFF TGTGCCACCTCCGATGTACCCAAGAACACTGAAGCTTTCTTT
NA TRBJ2-3 NA TRBV29-1 CSVLSATDTQYF TGCAGCGTTCTTTCCGCCACAGATACGCAGTATTTT
NA TRBJ2-7 TRBD1 TRBV29-1 CSASDRTYEQYF TGCAGCGCCTCGGACAGGACCTACGAGCAGTACTTC
NA TRBJ1-4 TRBD1 TRBV27 CASSGNRGTNEKLFF TGTGCCAGCAGTGGGAACAGGGGGACTAATGAAAAACTGTTTTTT
few TRBJ2-2 TRBD1 TRBV2 CASSDRGQLATGELFF TGTGCCAGCAGTGACAGGGGGCAGCTGGCCACCGGGGAGCTGTTTTTT
NA TRBJ2-5 NA TRBV20-1 CSAMSLPAQYF TGCAGTGCTATGAGCCTTCCGGCCCAGTACTTC
NA TRBJ2-1 TRBD2 TRBV7-9 CASNSGSLHNEQFF TGTGCCAGCAATAGCGGGAGCCTCCACAATGAGCAGTTCTTC
few TRBJ1-1 NA TRBV30 CAWSLQRRESLF TGTGCCTGGAGTCTCCAGCGGAGGGAGAGTCTCTTT
NA TRBJ2-1 NA TRBV5-4 CASSFSRNEQFF TGTGCCAGCAGCTTTTCACGGAATGAGCAGTTCTTC
NA TRBJ2-7 TRBD2 TRBV27 CASSIPTSGRIYEQYF TGTGCCAGCAGTATCCCAACTAGCGGGAGAATCTACGAGCAGTACTTC
NA TRBJ1-1 NA TRBV27 CASSSWSEAFF TGTGCCAGCAGCTCTTGGTCTGAAGCTTTCTTT
few TRBJ2-1 TRBD2 TRBV28 CASSDPGAGVQFF TGTGCCAGCAGCGATCCTGGGGCGGGGGTGCAGTTCTTC